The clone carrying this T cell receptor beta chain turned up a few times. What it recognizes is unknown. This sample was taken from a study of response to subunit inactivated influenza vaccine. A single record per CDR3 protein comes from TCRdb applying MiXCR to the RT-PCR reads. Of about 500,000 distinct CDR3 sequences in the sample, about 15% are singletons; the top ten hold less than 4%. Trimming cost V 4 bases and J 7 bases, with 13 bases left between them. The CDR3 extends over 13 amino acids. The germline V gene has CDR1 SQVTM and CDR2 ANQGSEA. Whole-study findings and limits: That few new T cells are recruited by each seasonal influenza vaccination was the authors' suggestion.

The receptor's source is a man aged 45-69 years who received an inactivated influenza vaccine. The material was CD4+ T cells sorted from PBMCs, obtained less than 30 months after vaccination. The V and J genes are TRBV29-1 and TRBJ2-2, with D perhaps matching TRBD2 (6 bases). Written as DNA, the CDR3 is TGCAGCGTTGGCGGAGTCGGGGGCGGGGAGCTGTTTTTT. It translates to CSVGGVGGGELFF.